This T cell receptor beta chain came from a study of Ad26.COV2.S vaccination and SARS-CoV-2 variants. Study context: By the intramuscular route, Ad26.COV2.S was given once, or twice 56 days apart. General study findings and limits: Vaccine recipients posted higher spike-specific TCR breadth than their placebo counterparts. Following vaccination, spike-specific CD8+ and CD4+ T cell responses reportedly exhibited substantial breadth. Vaccine and placebo recipients had comparable breadth of non-spike TCRs.

In regard to this clone: The antigen remains unidentified.

Germline-derived CDR1 and CDR2 are LGHNA and YNFKEQ. Losses at the gene ends were 0 bases for V and 4 bases for J; bases not matched to a gene: 4. The CDR3 contains 16 residues. Assay used: immunoSEQ multiplex PCR; TCRdb lists only in-frame clones, some missing. The table has about 400,000 clones, 70% to 90% seen once. The treatment: about 20 received Ad26.COV2.S at low or high dose, single or two shots; several received placebo; per-sample allocation not given. The investigators took samples on day 63 after the first vaccine or placebo injection. The rearrangement joins TRBV4-2 to TRBJ2-1; 9 nucleotides match TRBD2. The source is a person aged 18-60 years who received the Ad26.COV2.S COVID-19 vaccine or a placebo. The sequencing used peripheral blood, collected in a trial of Ad26.COV2.S vaccine versus placebo. CDR3 nucleotide sequence: TGTGCCAGCAGCCAAGATAGCCTAGCGGGGTACAATGAGCAGTTCTTC. Its protein product is CASSQDSLAGYNEQFF.